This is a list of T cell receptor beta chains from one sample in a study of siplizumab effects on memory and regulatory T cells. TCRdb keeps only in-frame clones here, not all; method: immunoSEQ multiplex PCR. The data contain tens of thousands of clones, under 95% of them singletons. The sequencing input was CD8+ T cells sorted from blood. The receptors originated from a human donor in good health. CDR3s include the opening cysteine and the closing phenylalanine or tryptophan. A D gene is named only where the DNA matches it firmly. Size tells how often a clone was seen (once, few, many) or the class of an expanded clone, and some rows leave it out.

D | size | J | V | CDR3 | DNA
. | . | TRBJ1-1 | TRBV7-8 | CASSLAGTSTEAFF | TGTGCCAGCAGCTTGGCAGGGACTAGCACTGAAGCTTTCTTT
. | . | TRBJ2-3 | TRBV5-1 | CASSYGYTGDTQYF | TGCGCCAGCAGCTACGGGTATACAGGGGATACGCAGTATTTT
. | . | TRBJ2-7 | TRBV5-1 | CASSLGGTYEQYF | TGCGCCAGCAGCTTAGGAGGGACCTACGAGCAGTACTTC
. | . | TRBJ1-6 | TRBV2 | CASSVGGSPLHF | TGTGCCAGCAGTGTAGGAGGTTCACCCCTCCACTTT
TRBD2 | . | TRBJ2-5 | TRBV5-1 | CASSSASGRVGETQYF | TGCGCCAGCAGCTCGGCTAGCGGGAGAGTCGGCGAGACCCAGTACTTC
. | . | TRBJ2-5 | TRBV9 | CASSARRGGGIETQYF | TGTGCCAGCAGCGCCCGCCGAGGGGGAGGGATAGAGACCCAGTACTTC
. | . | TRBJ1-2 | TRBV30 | CAWGGPGQTNYGYTF | TGTGCCTGGGGAGGGCCTGGGCAGACTAACTATGGCTACACCTTC
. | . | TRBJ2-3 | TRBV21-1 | CASSKNRPGVIADTQYF | TGTGCCAGCAGCAAGAATCGGCCCGGGGTTATCGCAGATACGCAGTATTTT
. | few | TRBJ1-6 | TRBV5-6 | CASSSSGSYNSPLHF | TGTGCCAGCAGCTCAAGCGGAAGTTATAATTCACCCCTCCACTTT
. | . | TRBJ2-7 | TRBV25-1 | CASSPLGFDEQYF | TGTGCCAGCAGTCCGCTAGGTTTCGACGAGCAGTACTTC
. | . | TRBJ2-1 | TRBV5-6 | CASSLSSGDNEQFF | TGTGCCAGCAGCTTGTCGTCAGGAGACAATGAGCAGTTCTTC
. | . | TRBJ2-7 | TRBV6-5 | CASSALEGPYEQYF | TGTGCCAGCAGTGCCCTTGAGGGCCCCTACGAGCAGTACTTC
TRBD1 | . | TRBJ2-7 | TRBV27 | CASSPGTGFYEQYF | TGTGCCAGCAGTCCCGGGACAGGGTTCTACGAGCAGTACTTC
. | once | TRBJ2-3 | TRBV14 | CASSRDSTDTQYF | TGTGCCAGCAGCCGGGATAGCACAGATACGCAGTATTTT
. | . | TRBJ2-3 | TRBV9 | CASSGGSTDTQYF | TGTGCCAGCAGCGGGGGGTCCACAGATACGCAGTATTTT
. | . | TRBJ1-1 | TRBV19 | CASTTDWGAEAFF | TGTGCCAGTACCACGGACTGGGGGGCTGAAGCTTTCTTT
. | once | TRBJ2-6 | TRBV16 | CASRKGELGANVLTF | TGTGCCAGCAGAAAAGGGGAGCTGGGGGCCAACGTCCTGACTTTC
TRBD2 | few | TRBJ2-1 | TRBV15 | CATSRELAGGFDEQFF | TGTGCCACCAGCAGAGAATTAGCGGGGGGCTTCGATGAGCAGTTCTTC
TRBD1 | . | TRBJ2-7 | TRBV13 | CASSEFRTGQSYEQYF | TGTGCCAGCAGCGAGTTCCGGACAGGCCAGTCCTACGAGCAGTACTTC
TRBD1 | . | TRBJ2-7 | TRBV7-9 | CASSPRQGGYEQYF | TGTGCCAGCAGCCCACGACAGGGGGGGTACGAGCAGTACTTC
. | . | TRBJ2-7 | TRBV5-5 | CASSFFTGYSSEQYF | TGTGCCAGCAGCTTCTTCACAGGTTATAGTAGCGAGCAGTACTTC
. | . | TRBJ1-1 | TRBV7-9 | CASSFGVGNTEAFF | TGTGCCAGCAGCTTCGGGGTTGGGAACACTGAAGCTTTCTTT
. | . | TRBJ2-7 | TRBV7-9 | CASSPPMDEQYF | TGTGCCAGCAGCCCTCCAATGGACGAGCAGTACTTC
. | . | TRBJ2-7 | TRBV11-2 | CASSLGSGDYEQYF | TGTGCCAGCAGCTTAGGTTCAGGGGATTACGAGCAGTACTTC
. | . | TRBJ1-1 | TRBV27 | CASSYGPGGTEAFF | TGTGCCAGCAGTTATGGACCGGGAGGCACTGAAGCTTTCTTT
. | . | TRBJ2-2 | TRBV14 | CASSMDLNTGELFF | TGTGCCAGCAGCATGGACCTGAACACCGGGGAGCTGTTTTTT
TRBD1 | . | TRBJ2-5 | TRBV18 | CASSQGLAGTGETQYF | TGTGCCAGCTCACAAGGCCTAGCAGGGACAGGGGAGACCCAGTACTTC
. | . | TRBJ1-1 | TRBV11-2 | CASSQGSGTEAFF | TGTGCCAGCAGCCAGGGGTCGGGCACTGAAGCTTTCTTT
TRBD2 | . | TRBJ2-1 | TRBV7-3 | CASSHMGLAGADEQFF | TGTGCCAGCAGCCACATGGGACTAGCGGGAGCTGATGAGCAGTTCTTC